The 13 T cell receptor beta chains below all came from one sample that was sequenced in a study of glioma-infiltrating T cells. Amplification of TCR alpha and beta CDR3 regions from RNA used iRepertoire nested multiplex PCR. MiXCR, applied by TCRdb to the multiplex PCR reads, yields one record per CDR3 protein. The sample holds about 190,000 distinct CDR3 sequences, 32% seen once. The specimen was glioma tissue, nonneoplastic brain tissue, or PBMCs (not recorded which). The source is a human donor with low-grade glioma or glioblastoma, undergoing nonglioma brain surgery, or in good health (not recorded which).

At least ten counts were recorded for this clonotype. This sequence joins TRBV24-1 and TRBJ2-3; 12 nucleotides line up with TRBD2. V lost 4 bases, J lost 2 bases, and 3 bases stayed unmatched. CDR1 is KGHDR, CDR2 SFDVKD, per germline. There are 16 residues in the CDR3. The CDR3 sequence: CATSDRLAGATDTQYF. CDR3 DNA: TGTGCCACCAGTGACCGACTAGCGGGAGCCACAGATACGCAGTATTTT.

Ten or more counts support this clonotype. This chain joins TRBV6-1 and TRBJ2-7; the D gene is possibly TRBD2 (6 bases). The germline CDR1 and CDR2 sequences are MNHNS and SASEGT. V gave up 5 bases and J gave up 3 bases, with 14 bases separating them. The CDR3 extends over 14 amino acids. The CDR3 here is CASSMRDGIYEQYF. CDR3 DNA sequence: TGTGCCAGCAGTATGCGGGACGGGATCTACGAGCAGTACTTC.

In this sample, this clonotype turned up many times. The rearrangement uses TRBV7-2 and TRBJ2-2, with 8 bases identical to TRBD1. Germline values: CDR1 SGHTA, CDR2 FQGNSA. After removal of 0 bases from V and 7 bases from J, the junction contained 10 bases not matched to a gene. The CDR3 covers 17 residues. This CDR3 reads CASSLATGRGQGGELFF. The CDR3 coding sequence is TGTGCCAGCAGCTTAGCAACGGGCAGGGGGCAGGGCGGGGAGCTGTTTTTT.

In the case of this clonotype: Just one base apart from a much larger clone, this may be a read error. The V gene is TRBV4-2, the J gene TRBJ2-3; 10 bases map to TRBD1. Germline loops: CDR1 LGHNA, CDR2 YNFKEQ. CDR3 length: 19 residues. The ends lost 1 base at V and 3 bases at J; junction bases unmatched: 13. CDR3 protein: CASSQGSTPRTGGTDTQYF. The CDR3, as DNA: TGTGCCAGCAGCCAAGGGTCTACCCCTCGGACAGGGGGAACAGATACGCAGTATTTT.

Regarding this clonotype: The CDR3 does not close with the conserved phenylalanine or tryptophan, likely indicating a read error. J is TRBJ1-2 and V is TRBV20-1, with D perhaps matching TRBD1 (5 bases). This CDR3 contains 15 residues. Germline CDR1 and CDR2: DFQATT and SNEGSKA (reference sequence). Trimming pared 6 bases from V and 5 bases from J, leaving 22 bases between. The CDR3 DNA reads TGCAGTGCCAGAAACCGCCGGGCCGGGGGATATGGCTACACCTTA. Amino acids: CSARNRRAGGYGYTL.

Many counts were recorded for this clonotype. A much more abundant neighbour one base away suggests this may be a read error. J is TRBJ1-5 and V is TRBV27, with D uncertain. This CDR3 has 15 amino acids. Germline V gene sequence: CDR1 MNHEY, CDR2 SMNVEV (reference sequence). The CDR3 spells CASSLFGNSNQLQHF. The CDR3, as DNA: TGTGCCAGCAGTTTATTCGGGAATAGCAATCAGCTCCAGCATTTT.

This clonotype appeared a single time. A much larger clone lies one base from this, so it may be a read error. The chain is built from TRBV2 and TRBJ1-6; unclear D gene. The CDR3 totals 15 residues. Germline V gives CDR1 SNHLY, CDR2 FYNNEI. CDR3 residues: CASSEIREFFSPLLF. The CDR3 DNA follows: TGTGCCAGCAGTGAAATCAGAGAGTTCTTTTCACCCCTCCTCTTT.

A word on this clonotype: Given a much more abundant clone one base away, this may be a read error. Here the CDR3 reads CASREGTGRGGETQYF. In DNA form, the CDR3 reads TGTGCCAGCAGAGAAGGGACGGGACGGGGCGGAGAGACCCAGTACTTC. The genes are TRBV6-2 or TRBV6-3 and TRBJ2-5; the D gene could be TRBD1 or TRBD2 (5 bases each). Trimming shortened V by 6 bases and J by 4 bases, and 21 bases separated the two germline ends. This CDR3 is built from 16 residues. CDR1 and CDR2 from the germline V gene are MNHEY and SVGEGT.

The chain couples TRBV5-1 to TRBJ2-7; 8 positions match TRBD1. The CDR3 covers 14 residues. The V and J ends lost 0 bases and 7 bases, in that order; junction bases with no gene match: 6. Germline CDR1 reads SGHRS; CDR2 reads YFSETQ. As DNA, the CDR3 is TGCGCCAGCAGCTTGGGGACAGGGAGGTGGGAGCAGTACTTC. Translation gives CASSLGTGRWEQYF. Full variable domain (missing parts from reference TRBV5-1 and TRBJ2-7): KAGVTQTPRYLIKTRGQQVTLSCSPISGHRSVSWYQQTPGQGLQFLFEYFSETQRNKGNFPGRFSGRQFSNSRSEMNVSTLELGDSALYLCASSLGTGRWEQYFGPGTRLTVT.

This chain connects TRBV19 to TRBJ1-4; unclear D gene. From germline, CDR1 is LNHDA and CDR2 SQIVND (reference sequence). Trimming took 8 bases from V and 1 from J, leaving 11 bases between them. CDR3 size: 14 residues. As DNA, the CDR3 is TGTGCCAGTCGAGGGTTCGGAACTAATGAAAAACTGTTTTTT. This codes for CASRGFGTNEKLFF.

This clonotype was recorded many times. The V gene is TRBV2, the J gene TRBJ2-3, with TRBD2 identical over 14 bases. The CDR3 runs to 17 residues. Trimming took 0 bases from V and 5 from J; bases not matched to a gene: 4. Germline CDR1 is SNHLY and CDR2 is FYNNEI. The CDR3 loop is CASSEATGLAGEDTQYF. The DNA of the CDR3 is TGTGCCAGCAGTGAAGCGACGGGACTAGCGGGAGAAGATACGCAGTATTTT.

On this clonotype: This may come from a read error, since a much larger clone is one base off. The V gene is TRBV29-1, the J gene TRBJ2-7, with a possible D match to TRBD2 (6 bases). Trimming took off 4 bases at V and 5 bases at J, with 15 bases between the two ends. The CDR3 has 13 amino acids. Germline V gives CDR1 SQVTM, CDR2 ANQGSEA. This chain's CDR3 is CSVASGDYNEQYF. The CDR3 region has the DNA TGCAGCGTTGCTTCGGGAGATTACAACGAGCAGTACTTC.

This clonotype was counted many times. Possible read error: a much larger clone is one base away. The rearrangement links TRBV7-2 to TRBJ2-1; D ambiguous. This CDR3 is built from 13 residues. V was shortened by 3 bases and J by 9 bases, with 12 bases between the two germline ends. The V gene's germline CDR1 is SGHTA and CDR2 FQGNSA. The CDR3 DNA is TGTGCCAGCAGCTTCAGCGTAATCAGTGAGCAGTTCTTC. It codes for CASSFSVISEQFF.